This is a list of T cell receptor beta chains from one sample in a study of identical twins. TCRdb re-called the 5' RACE reads with MiXCR, one entry per CDR3 protein. The sample yields around 530,000 distinct CDR3 sequences, about 16% seen once. This sample was shared with a second study, whose subject was yellow fever vaccine responses in identical twins.

Sequences were obtained from CD4+ T cells sorted from blood. The origin of the receptors is a woman aged 18-35 years in good health. The CDR3 runs from the conserved cysteine through the conserved F or W. A D gene is named only where the DNA matches it firmly. Clone size appears in some rows only: once, few, many, or a class for an expanded clone.

j_call v_call clone_size d_call cdr3_aa cdr3_nt
TRBJ1-1 TRBV12-3/TRBV12-4 few . CASSLWGDTEAFF TGTGCCAGCAGTTTATGGGGGGACACTGAAGCTTTCTTT
TRBJ1-2 TRBV12-3/TRBV12-4 few . CASSSTGYYTF TGTGCCAGCAGTTCAACAGGGTACTACACCTTC
TRBJ2-5 TRBV4-2 few . CASSQDGHAGAGETQYF TGTGCCAGCAGCCAAGATGGTCACGCGGGGGCAGGAGAGACCCAGTACTTC
TRBJ2-2 TRBV5-1 few . CASSSGQGTGELFF TGCGCCAGCAGCAGTGGACAAGGCACCGGGGAGCTGTTTTTT
TRBJ2-7 TRBV5-1 few . CASSLGTESSYEQYF TGCGCCAGCAGCTTGGGGACAGAAAGCTCCTACGAGCAGTACTTC
TRBJ2-1 TRBV10-3 few TRBD2 CAISGPGLANEQFF TGTGCCATCAGTGGTCCGGGACTAGCAAATGAGCAGTTCTTC
TRBJ2-5 TRBV2 once TRBD1 CASSHRQGPSQETQYF TGTGCCAGCAGTCACCGACAGGGGCCCTCCCAAGAGACCCAGTACTTC
TRBJ2-3 TRBV24-1 many . CATSSTFGDTQYF TGTGCCACCAGTTCGACATTTGGAGATACGCAGTATTTT
TRBJ1-1 TRBV29-1 few . CSVEVLGQDTEAFF TGCAGCGTTGAAGTTTTAGGGCAGGACACTGAAGCTTTCTTT
TRBJ2-3 TRBV25-1 . . CASSDTETGGFRGAYF TGTGCCAGCAGTGATACGGAGACAGGTGGTTTCCGAGGGGCGTATTTT
TRBJ2-5 TRBV7-9 . TRBD2 CASSLKLSGRQETQYF TGTGCCAGCAGCCTGAAACTTAGCGGGAGGCAAGAGACCCAGTACTTC
TRBJ2-7 TRBV25-1 . TRBD1 CASSDSGRGPTYEQYF TGTGCCAGCAGTGATTCTGGCAGGGGGCCCACCTACGAGCAGTACTTC
TRBJ2-6 TRBV3-1 . . CASSHDLTVNSGANVLTF TGTGCCAGCAGCCACGACCTGACGGTGAACTCTGGGGCCAACGTCCTGACTTTC
TRBJ2-5 TRBV12-3/TRBV12-4 few TRBD2 CASSLGGSGSWETQYF TGTGCCAGCAGTTTAGGGGGTAGCGGGAGTTGGGAGACCCAGTACTTC
TRBJ2-5 TRBV20-1 few TRBD2 CSARDPGTSGSKTQYF TGCAGTGCTAGAGATCCAGGGACTAGCGGGAGTAAGACCCAGTACTTC
TRBJ2-2 TRBV18 . TRBD1 CASSSGGLTNTGEPFF TGTGCCAGCTCATCAGGGGGATTAACTAACACCGGGGAGCCGTTTTTT
TRBJ2-2 TRBV12-3/TRBV12-4 many . CASRGSSRNTGELFF TGTGCCAGCAGAGGCAGCTCCCGTAACACCGGGGAGCTGTTTTTT
TRBJ2-3 TRBV7-9 . . CASSLGGGTQYF TGTGCCAGCAGCTTAGGCGGGGGCACGCAGTATTTT
TRBJ2-1 TRBV10-3 . TRBD2 CAISGTSGTNEQFF TGTGCCATCAGCGGGACTAGCGGGACAAATGAGCAGTTCTTC
TRBJ2-2 TRBV7-2 few . CASSSTWEPGELFF TGTGCCAGCAGCTCCACCTGGGAGCCCGGGGAGCTGTTTTTT
TRBJ2-3 TRBV6-6 . . CASSPAADTQYF TGTGCCAGCAGCCCCGCGGCAGATACGCAGTATTTT
TRBJ1-2 TRBV2 few . CASRNGGGRDYGYTF TGTGCCAGCAGAAACGGCGGGGGACGAGACTATGGCTACACCTTC
TRBJ2-2 TRBV7-6 once TRBD2 CASSRVAGGPGGELFF TGTGCCAGCAGCAGGGTAGCGGGGGGCCCCGGCGGGGAGCTGTTTTTT
TRBJ2-7 TRBV28 . TRBD2 CASSQPREGMYEQYF TGCGCCAGCAGTCAACCCAGGGAGGGGATGTACGAGCAGTACTTC
TRBJ2-7 TRBV12-3/TRBV12-4 . . CASSLASWSRHEQYF TGTGCCAGCAGTTTAGCAAGCTGGAGCAGGCACGAGCAGTACTTC
TRBJ2-2 TRBV2 . . CASRSRTNTGELFF TGTGCCAGCAGGAGCAGGACGAACACCGGGGAGCTGTTTTTT
TRBJ2-1 TRBV2 few . CASSEVGKQFF TGTGCCAGCAGTGAAGTGGGCAAGCAGTTCTTC
TRBJ2-5 TRBV10-3 . TRBD2 CAISASGTRAETQYF TGTGCCATCAGTGCTTCGGGGACTAGGGCAGAGACCCAGTACTTC
TRBJ2-1 TRBV18 few . CASSPPLSTSSYNEQFF TGTGCCAGCTCACCCCCTCTATCCACGAGCTCCTACAATGAGCAGTTCTTC
TRBJ1-5 TRBV12-3/TRBV12-4 . . CASSLAGGGNQPQHF TGTGCCAGCAGTTTAGCAGGGGGAGGCAATCAGCCCCAGCATTTT
TRBJ2-3 TRBV20-1 few . CSAFIPPNTDTQYF TGCAGTGCTTTTATTCCGCCCAACACAGATACGCAGTATTTT
TRBJ2-1 TRBV6-5 few TRBD2 CASSTIAGVENEQFF TGTGCCAGCAGTACTATAGCGGGAGTGGAGAATGAGCAGTTCTTC
TRBJ1-1 TRBV11-2 . . CASTYHLSLNTEAFF TGTGCCAGCACTTACCACTTGAGCCTGAACACTGAAGCTTTCTTT
TRBJ1-4 TRBV5-6 . . CASSLEPNEKLFF TGTGCCAGCAGCTTGGAGCCAAATGAAAAACTGTTTTTT
TRBJ2-5 TRBV24-1 . . CATSDSRGSETQYF TGTGCCACCAGTGACTCTCGGGGGTCGGAGACCCAGTACTTC
TRBJ2-1 TRBV12-3/TRBV12-4 few TRBD2 CASRAGTSGDNEQFF TGTGCCAGCAGGGCTGGGACTAGCGGGGACAATGAGCAGTTCTTC
TRBJ1-2 TRBV5-1 few . CASSSAGGDYGYTF TGCGCCAGCAGCTCGGCAGGTGGGGACTATGGCTACACCTTC
TRBJ2-1 TRBV12-3/TRBV12-4 . . CASTLGSGSSYNEQFF TGTGCCAGCACCTTAGGAAGTGGTAGTTCCTACAATGAGCAGTTCTTC
TRBJ1-6 TRBV3-1 . . CASSQDTGPSSPLHF TGTGCCAGCAGCCAAGATACAGGGCCCTCCTCACCCCTCCACTTT
TRBJ2-1 TRBV29-1 few . CSAGTAGTYNEQFF TGCAGCGCGGGGACTGCGGGTACCTACAATGAGCAGTTCTTC
TRBJ2-2 TRBV6-1 few . CASSQQGTGGELFF TGTGCCAGCAGTCAACAGGGTACGGGCGGGGAGCTGTTTTTT
TRBJ2-7 TRBV7-6 . . CASSPTWGSSYEQYF TGTGCCAGCAGCCCGACTTGGGGAAGCTCCTACGAGCAGTACTTC